The rows below give T cell receptor beta chains drawn from one sample of a study of blood T cell repertoires in COVID-19. The method was immunoSEQ multiplex PCR; TCRdb's version includes in-frame clones alone and lacks a portion of them. The sample has tens of thousands of clones, 75% to 90% seen once. Sequencing input: peripheral blood. The origin of the receptors is a man aged 55 to 70 with acute or convalescent COVID-19. CDR3s include the opening cysteine and the closing phenylalanine or tryptophan. D genes are given only for firm matches. Some rows have no size entry. The others give once, few or many, or a class for an expanded clone.

j_call clone_size d_call v_call cdr3_nt cdr3_aa
TRBJ2-2 NA TRBD2 TRBV19 TGTGCCAGTAGTTCCCTGGGGGGGAGGGCGAACACCGGGGAGCTGTTTTTT CASSSLGGRANTGELFF
TRBJ2-1 once NA TRBV9 TGTGCCAGCAGCGTAGCTCATAGCGGCCCTTACAATGAGCAGTTCTTC CASSVAHSGPYNEQFF
TRBJ1-1 NA NA TRBV29-1 TGCAGCGTGCGGGTGGACGAGAACACTGAAGCTTTCTTT CSVRVDENTEAFF
TRBJ1-5 once TRBD1 TRBV7-9 TGTGCCAGCAGCTTCGGGGACAGTTATCAGCCCCAGCATTTT CASSFGDSYQPQHF
TRBJ2-2 once TRBD1 TRBV6-5 TGTGCCAGCAGGTCGACAGGGCCCGGGGAGCTGTTTTTT CASRSTGPGELFF
TRBJ2-5 once TRBD2 TRBV11-2 TGTGCCAGCAGCCGGAGCGGGGGAAACCGGGAGACCCAGTACTTC CASSRSGGNRETQYF
TRBJ1-1 NA NA TRBV5-4 TGTGCCAGCAGCGCGTTGAACACTGAAGCTTTCTTT CASSALNTEAFF
TRBJ2-7 NA NA TRBV9 TGTGCCAGCAGCGTAGGACTGGATACCTACGAGCAGTACTTC CASSVGLDTYEQYF
TRBJ1-2 once NA TRBV11-2 TGTGCCAGCAGCCCGGACAGACCTTATGGCTACACCTTC CASSPDRPYGYTF
TRBJ2-7 NA NA TRBV4-1 TGCGCCAGCAGCCGGTCCGACCGGAGGTACGAGCAGTACTTC CASSRSDRRYEQYF
TRBJ1-1 NA NA TRBV3-1/TRBV3-2 TGTGCCAGCAGCCCTTTTTCGAACACTGAAGCTTTCTTT CASSPFSNTEAFF
TRBJ2-1 NA TRBD2 TRBV27 TGTGCCAGCAGCTTGACTAGCGGGAGCTACAATGAGCAGTTCTTC CASSLTSGSYNEQFF
TRBJ1-2 NA TRBD1 TRBV28 TGTGCCAGCAGTGACAGGGCTGGCTATGGCTACACCTTC CASSDRAGYGYTF
TRBJ2-7 NA NA TRBV7-2 TGTGCCAGCAGCTCACCACAGGGAACCTACGAGCAGTACTTC CASSSPQGTYEQYF
TRBJ1-1 NA NA TRBV28 TGTGCCACCCTCCCCGGGGGGAACACTGAAGCTTTCTTT CATLPGGNTEAFF
TRBJ2-7 NA TRBD2 TRBV27 TGTGCCAGCAGTTTATTTGGGCGGGAGGGTCCCGAGCAGTACTTC CASSLFGREGPEQYF
TRBJ2-7 NA TRBD2 TRBV29-1 TGCAGCGTTGATGGAGGCGGGAGGAGCTACGAGCAGTACTTC CSVDGGGRSYEQYF
TRBJ1-3 NA NA TRBV19 TGTGCCAGTAGGAATTTGACTCGGAGAAACACCATATATTTT CASRNLTRRNTIYF
TRBJ1-1 NA NA TRBV19 TGTGCCAGTGGGAGGCAGGGCATGAACACTGAAGCTTTCTTT CASGRQGMNTEAFF
TRBJ2-1 few TRBD2 TRBV5-1 TGCGCCAGCAGCTTGGGGAGCGGGAGGGGGAACAATGAGCAGTTCTTC CASSLGSGRGNNEQFF
TRBJ2-2 NA NA TRBV6-6 TGTGCCAGCAGTGCGGACAGGAACACCGGGGAGCTGTTTTTT CASSADRNTGELFF
TRBJ1-1 NA TRBD1 TRBV5-1 TGCGCCAGCAGCATAGGGACAGATTCTATTAACACTGAAGCTTTCTTT CASSIGTDSINTEAFF
TRBJ2-1 NA TRBD2 TRBV18 TGTGCCAGCTCACCACGGAGCGGGGACTGGGCGAATGAGCAGTTCTTC CASSPRSGDWANEQFF
TRBJ1-6 NA NA TRBV28 TGTGCCAGCAGTTCCCGGATGGGCCTGAGCTATAATTCACCCCTCCACTTT CASSSRMGLSYNSPLHF
TRBJ2-5 NA NA TRBV7-2 TGTGCCAGCAGCTTGAGGAGGGGCCAAGAGACCCAGTACTTC CASSLRRGQETQYF
TRBJ2-3 once NA TRBV5-5 TGTGCCAGCAGCCCGGGACTTACCACCACAGATACGCAGTATTTT CASSPGLTTTDTQYF
TRBJ2-3 NA NA TRBV11-2 TGTGCCAGCAGCCCGGGTGGGGGCCCCGATACGCAGTATTTT CASSPGGGPDTQYF
TRBJ2-7 NA TRBD2 TRBV6-5 TGTGCCAGCAGTCGACTAGCGGGACAGTACGAGCAGTACTTC CASSRLAGQYEQYF
TRBJ2-3 NA TRBD2 TRBV7-9 TGTGCCAAGGGGACTAGCGGGAGCACAGATACGCAGTATTTT CAKGTSGSTDTQYF
TRBJ2-7 NA NA TRBV15 TGTGCCACCAGCAGAGAGGCGCGGGACGAGCAGTACTTC CATSREARDEQYF
TRBJ1-1 NA TRBD1 TRBV2 TGTGCCAGCAGGGGGGGTGACAGGGAGAGTGAAGCTTTCTTT CASRGGDRESEAFF
TRBJ2-1 NA NA TRBV7-8 TGTGCCAGCAGCTTAGCGCTCAGGCTAGCGCCCTACAATGAGCAGTTCTTC CASSLALRLAPYNEQFF
TRBJ2-5 NA TRBD1 TRBV3-1/TRBV3-2 TGTGCCAGCAGCCATCTGGGGACAGGGGAAGAGACCCAGTACTTC CASSHLGTGEETQYF
TRBJ1-1 few NA TRBV6-5 TGTGCCAGCAGTTACTCGGGGCGCGGGAACACTGAAGCTTTCTTT CASSYSGRGNTEAFF
TRBJ1-4 once TRBD1 TRBV19 TGTGCCAGTAGTGCAAGGACAGGGGGAGGAGAAAAACTGTTTTTT CASSARTGGGEKLFF
TRBJ2-2 NA NA TRBV5-1 TGCGCCAGCAGCTTGGATGCAGGGAACACCGGGGAGCTGTTTTTT CASSLDAGNTGELFF
TRBJ2-1 NA NA TRBV4-1 TGCGCCAGCAGCCAGGAGAGTGGTTCCTACAATGAGCAGTTCTTC CASSQESGSYNEQFF
TRBJ2-3 NA TRBD1 TRBV5-4 TGTGCCAGCAGCCTGGATGGACAGGACACGCAGTATTTT CASSLDGQDTQYF
TRBJ1-2 NA TRBD1 TRBV10-3 TGTGCCATCAGGCCCGGGACAGGGGGCGCCCTAAATGGCTACACCTTC CAIRPGTGGALNGYTF
TRBJ1-3 NA TRBD1 TRBV5-4 TGTGCCAGCAGCAAGGACAGGGGGTCAAACACCATATATTTT CASSKDRGSNTIYF
TRBJ2-7 once TRBD2 TRBV18 TGTGCCAGCTCACCGACTAGCGGGTCCTACGAGCAGTACTTC CASSPTSGSYEQYF
TRBJ2-3 once TRBD2 TRBV23-1 TGCGCCAGTCCTCCTTACGTAGCGGGAGTGCCAGATACGCAGTATTTT CASPPYVAGVPDTQYF
TRBJ2-7 NA TRBD2 TRBV3-1/TRBV3-2 TGTGCCAGCAGCCAAGGGGGACTAAGCGGTTACTCCTACGAGCAGTACTTC CASSQGGLSGYSYEQYF
TRBJ2-3 NA TRBD2 TRBV7-3 TGTGCCAGCAGCTTATGGGGCGGGAGGGATCCCACAGATACGCAGTATTTT CASSLWGGRDPTDTQYF
TRBJ1-1 NA NA TRBV5-1 TGCGCCAGCAGCTTCGGACAACCTGGTTCGACTGAAGCTTTCTTT CASSFGQPGSTEAFF
TRBJ2-7 NA TRBD1 TRBV27 TGTGCCAGCAGTTTCGGGACAGGGCCGTTCTACGAGCAGTACTTC CASSFGTGPFYEQYF
TRBJ1-1 few TRBD1 TRBV15 TGTGCCACCAGCTATCGATCGGGACAGCGGTCTGAAGCTTTCTTT CATSYRSGQRSEAFF
TRBJ2-7 NA NA TRBV7-8 TGTGCCAGCAGCTCGACTAGAACCTACGAGCAGTACTTC CASSSTRTYEQYF
TRBJ2-7 NA TRBD2 TRBV5-1 TGCGCCAGCAGCCGGGAGGGGACTCTATACGAGCAGTACTTC CASSREGTLYEQYF
TRBJ1-5 NA NA TRBV6-5 TGTGCCAGCAGGCCTAAAGGGAGTCAGCCCCAGCATTTT CASRPKGSQPQHF
TRBJ2-1 NA NA TRBV5-1 TGCGCCAGCAGCAGCGACAGATACAATGAGCAGTTCTTC CASSSDRYNEQFF
TRBJ1-3 NA NA TRBV5-6 TGTGCCAGCAGCTTGGGAATGCAGATCAGAAACACCATATATTTT CASSLGMQIRNTIYF
TRBJ2-1 NA NA TRBV21-1 TGTGCCAGCAGCAAAGTCCGGACAGGGGAGTACAATGAGCAGTTCTTC CASSKVRTGEYNEQFF